The 31 T cell receptor beta chains below all came from one sample that was sequenced in a study of T cells after yellow fever vaccination. TCRdb redid the calling of the 5' RACE reads with MiXCR, one entry per CDR3 protein. The data show about 330,000 distinct CDR3 sequences, approximately 7% seen once. Source: PBMCs, taken roughly seven weeks after the first yellow fever vaccination. The receptors shown here come from a man aged 18 to 35 who received the YFV17D yellow fever vaccine.

This clonotype was counted only a few times. The chain employs TRBV21-1 and TRBJ1-5; the table's D gene call, TRBD1, was not cross checked with the DNA. TRBV21-1 is a pseudogene. The CDR3 is 15 amino acids. The CDR3 nucleotides read TGTGCCAGCAGCAATGGGACAGTTTATAGGAAGCCCCAGCATTTT. Translated, it gives CASSNGTVYRKPQHF.

The chain has TRBV7-8 and TRBJ2-5; unclear D gene. Between the trimmed V and J ends, which lost 4 bases and 3 bases, there was a span of 9 bases. Per the germline V gene, CDR1 is SGHVS and CDR2 is FQNEAQ. The CDR3 consists of 13 residues. CDR3 in DNA: TGTGCCAGCAGCTCCAGACTGAAAGAGACCCAGTACTTC. It encodes CASSSRLKETQYF. Supplemented by reference TRBV7-8 and TRBJ2-5, the full variable domain reads GAGVSQSPRYKVAKRGQDVALRCDPISGHVSLFWYQQALGQGPEFLTYFQNEAQLDKSGLPSDRFFAERPEGSVSTLKIQRTQQEDSAVYLCASSSRLKETQYFGPGTRLLVL.

Points on this clonotype: A much larger clone lies a single base off, so this may be a read error. V usage is TRBV12-3 or TRBV12-4 and J usage is TRBJ1-1; tentatively, D is TRBD1 (6 bases). The CDR3 has 15 residues. CDR3 sequence reads: CGSSYGHRANTEAFF. The DNA for the CDR3 is TGTGGCAGCAGCTATGGACACAGGGCGAACACTGAAGCTTTCTTT.

The table lists this clonotype with a few counts. This rearrangement joins TRBV6-1 to TRBJ2-3; 8 bases line up with TRBD2. The germline CDR1 and CDR2 sequences are MNHNS and SASEGT. J lost 2 bases, V lost 6 bases, and 4 bases had no gene match. This CDR3 comprises 14 residues. The CDR3 DNA is TGTGCCAGCAGGAGGGGACTAGTCACAGATACGCAGTATTTT. It yields the protein CASRRGLVTDTQYF.

This clonotype was recorded a few times. The rearrangement links TRBV20-1 to TRBJ2-7, with 10 bases matching TRBD1. Trimming at V came to 0 bases and at J to 3 bases, leaving 5 bases not matched to a gene. Germline V CDR1 and CDR2: DFQATT, SNEGSKA (reference sequence). The CDR3 has 15 amino acids. The CDR3 DNA is TGCAGTGCTAGAGACCCGGGACAGGGGAGCTACGAGCAGTACTTC. Amino acids: CSARDPGQGSYEQYF.

The chain has TRBV5-1 and TRBJ1-2, with D maybe TRBD1 (6 bases). CDR3 length equals 14 residues. V was trimmed by 7 bases and J by 2 bases, leaving 15 bases between them. The germline gives CDR1 SGHRS, CDR2 YFSETQ. CDR3 protein: CASSSLGQNYGYTF. The CDR3 DNA sequence: TGCGCCAGCTCGTCCCTGGGACAAAACTATGGCTACACCTTC.

This clonotype was recorded at least ten times. The chain combines TRBV27 with TRBJ2-1; D not resolved. There are 13 residues in the CDR3. Trimming cost V 6 bases and J 3 bases, with 9 bases left between them. CDR1 is MNHEY and CDR2 is SMNVEV in the germline V gene (reference sequence). The CDR3 bases are TGTGCCAGCAGGGGGAACAGCTACAATGAGCAGTTCTTC. Protein: CASRGNSYNEQFF.

This clonotype was seen at least ten times. V usage is TRBV7-9 and J usage is TRBJ1-6; TRBD1 might be the D (5 bases). Per germline, CDR1 SEHNR and CDR2 FQNEAQ (reference sequence). The CDR3 has 15 residues. V dropped 5 bases and J dropped 7 bases, with 15 bases sitting between them. As DNA, the CDR3 is TGTGCCAGCAGCCTACTGCCGGGGGGAAATTCACCCCTCCACTTT. The encoded protein is CASSLLPGGNSPLHF.

V gene TRBV5-6 combines with J gene TRBJ1-4; D uncertain. V was cut by 5 bases and J by 8 bases, with 13 bases left in between. This CDR3 spans 13 amino acids. CDR1 is SGHDT, CDR2 YYEEEE, per germline. CDR3 protein: CASSPDVGEKLFF. In DNA, the CDR3 is TGTGCCAGCAGTCCTGACGTGGGGGAAAAACTGTTTTTT.

This clonotype has ten or more counts. The rearrangement uses TRBV7-2 and TRBJ2-1; D ambiguous. CDR1 and CDR2 from the germline V gene are SGHTA and FQGNSA. The CDR3 extends over 16 amino acids. Trimming shortened V by 2 bases and J by 1 base, and 12 bases separated the two germline ends. The CDR3 loop is CASSLYLRRSYNEQFF. The CDR3 DNA follows: TGTGCCAGCAGCTTATATTTGAGGCGATCCTACAATGAGCAGTTCTTC.

The genes are TRBV4-1 and TRBJ1-1, with D hard to call. V dropped 4 bases and J dropped 4 bases, with 16 bases sitting between them. This CDR3 region has 15 residues. Germline CDR1 reads MGHRA; CDR2 reads YSYEKL. The CDR3 region is CASSPGLLGSTEAFF. CDR3 bases: TGCGCCAGCAGCCCAGGACTCCTAGGGAGCACTGAAGCTTTCTTT.

J is TRBJ2-3 and V is TRBV7-7; D remains ambiguous. V lost 5 bases and J 1 base, leaving 10 bases between the germline ends. The CDR3 sequence is 14 residues long. The germline CDR1 and CDR2 sequences are SSHAT and FNYEAQ (reference sequence). For the CDR3, the DNA is TGTGCCAGCAGCCTCATAAAACGCACAGATACGCAGTATTTT. The encoded protein is CASSLIKRTDTQYF.

This clonotype has more than one count but fewer than ten. Written as DNA, the CDR3 is TGTGCCAGCAGTTACGTGGGCCGGGAGTGGACTGAAGCTTTCTTT. It specifies CASSYVGREWTEAFF. This chain links TRBV6-5 with TRBJ1-1; D not resolved. CDR1 and CDR2 from the germline V gene are MNHEY and SVGAGI. CDR3 length: 15 amino acids. Trimming stripped 2 bases from V and 5 bases from J, with 15 bases between.

This chain uses TRBV30 with TRBJ1-3; D ambiguous. Germline values: CDR1 GTSNPN, CDR2 SVGIG (reference sequence). This CDR3 region has 14 residues. V lost 3 bases to trimming and J lost 0 bases, with 9 bases between them. CDR3 nucleotide sequence: TGTGCCTGGAGCCTAGGATCCTCTGGAAACACCATATATTTT. Amino acid sequence: CAWSLGSSGNTIYF.

This clonotype was observed a few times. The rearrangement joins TRBV3-1 to TRBJ2-3; D might be TRBD1 or TRBD2, each matching 6 bases. Germline values: CDR1 LGHDT, CDR2 YNNKEL (reference sequence). This CDR3 is 15 amino acids long. The ends were cut back, 4 bases at V and 6 bases at J, with 17 bases in the middle. CDR3 nucleotides: TGTGCCAGCAGCCCGGGGGCCATCGGAAGTGATACGCAGTATTTT. Translating it yields CASSPGAIGSDTQYF.

The CDR3 DNA sequence: TGCGCCAGCAGCTCTAGACAGAGCTATGGCTACACCTTC. Translating gives CASSSRQSYGYTF. The chain joins TRBV5-1 to TRBJ1-2; possible D gene TRBD1, 5 bases. Trimming took 3 bases from V and 4 from J, leaving 10 bases between them. Germline V gene lookup returns CDR1 SGHRS and CDR2 YFSETQ. This CDR3 is 13 amino acids long.

The chain joins TRBV18 to TRBJ1-1; D perhaps matches TRBD1 (5 bases). V dropped 6 bases and J dropped 1 base, with 15 bases sitting between them. The CDR3 loop spans 15 amino acids. Germline V CDR1 and CDR2: KGHSH, LQKENI. The CDR3 protein is CASSRDSPPNTEAFF. The CDR3 region has the DNA TGTGCCAGCTCCAGGGACTCCCCCCCGAACACTGAAGCTTTCTTT.

V and J are TRBV12-3 or TRBV12-4 and TRBJ1-3; D ambiguous. The CDR3 consists of 11 residues. CDR3 sequence (DNA): TGTGGGAGCTCCCCAGGAAACACCATATATTTT. Its protein is CGSSPGNTIYF.

This clonotype was detected many times. The chain carries TRBV9 and TRBJ2-3, with 9 bases matching TRBD2. V dropped 4 bases and J dropped 2; count of bases not matched to a gene: 11. Germline V gene lookup returns CDR1 SGDLS and CDR2 YYNGEE. CDR3 length: 17 residues. Here the CDR3 reads CASSPRGSGGPTDTQYF. In DNA form, the CDR3 reads TGTGCCAGCAGCCCCCGTGGTAGCGGGGGACCCACAGATACGCAGTATTTT.

This rearrangement joins TRBV11-2 to TRBJ2-7; TRBD1 matches 10 bases. V dropped 5 bases and J dropped 9; count of bases not matched to a gene: 10. The CDR3 runs 14 residues. Germline assignment: CDR1 SGHAT and CDR2 FQNNGV. In nucleotides, the CDR3 is TGTGCCAGCAGCCAGGGACAGGGGCTAAAGGGGCAGTACTTC. Protein sequence: CASSQGQGLKGQYF.

V gene TRBV29-1 combines with J gene TRBJ2-5; 7 nucleotides align to TRBD2. Per the germline V gene, CDR1 is SQVTM and CDR2 is ANQGSEA. The CDR3 is 14 amino acids. J lost 5 bases, V lost 4 bases, and 10 bases had no gene match. CDR3 residues: CSVGAVEGGETQYF. CDR3 DNA sequence: TGCAGCGTTGGGGCCGTGGAGGGAGGGGAGACCCAGTACTTC.

This clonotype was detected many times. The gene calls are TRBV5-1 and TRBJ1-2, with unresolved D. V lost 0 bases, J lost 4 bases, and 10 bases lay in between. This CDR3 region has 14 residues. Germline CDR1 is SGHRS and CDR2 is YFSETQ. This CDR3 is CASSLDRLGYGYTF. Here the CDR3 DNA reads TGCGCCAGCAGCTTGGATCGGCTGGGCTATGGCTACACCTTC. Combining the CDR3 with reference TRBV5-1 and TRBJ1-2 gives the whole variable domain KAGVTQTPRYLIKTRGQQVTLSCSPISGHRSVSWYQQTPGQGLQFLFEYFSETQRNKGNFPGRFSGRQFSNSRSEMNVSTLELGDSALYLCASSLDRLGYGYTFGSGTRLTVV.

The sample holds many counts of this clonotype. J is TRBJ2-3 and V is TRBV7-2; 10 bases are shared with TRBD1. The germline gives CDR1 SGHTA, CDR2 FQGNSA. The ends lost 7 bases at V and 3 bases at J; junction bases unmatched: 1. CDR3 length: 13 residues. The CDR3 is CASMGQGTDTQYF. The DNA of the CDR3 is TGTGCCAGCATGGGACAGGGGACAGATACGCAGTATTTT.

The rearrangement links TRBV5-6 to TRBJ1-1, with a weak D call TRBD1 (6 bases). V shed 2 bases and J shed 9 bases, with 20 bases lying between them. The CDR3 has 15 residues. Germline assignment: CDR1 SGHDT and CDR2 YYEEEE. CDR3 sequence reads: CASSLYRVEVGKAFF. For the CDR3, the DNA is TGTGCCAGCAGCTTATACAGGGTTGAGGTCGGTAAAGCTTTCTTT.

This clonotype was counted ten times or more. V is TRBV12-3 or TRBV12-4 and J is TRBJ1-5; 7 nucleotides match TRBD1. The CDR3 is made up of 17 amino acids. V lost 5 bases and J lost 4; bases outside the gene matches: 14. In DNA, the CDR3 is TGTGCCAGCAGTCCGGGACAGAGGAGAGGTTTAAATCAGCCCCAGCATTTT. This translates into CASSPGQRRGLNQPQHF.

This clonotype was seen repeatedly, ten times or more. For the CDR3, the DNA is TGTGCCAGCAGTGGTAGCGGGGGGGCCCCAGATACGCAGTATTTT. Protein product: CASSGSGGAPDTQYF. This chain links TRBV6-4 with TRBJ2-3, with 11 bases lining up with TRBD2. This CDR3 comprises 15 residues. The germline V gene has CDR1 MRHNA and CDR2 SNTAGT. Trimming at V came to 4 bases and at J to 4 bases, leaving 4 bases not matched to a gene.

This clonotype was recorded many times. The chain has TRBV5-1 and TRBJ2-1, with D maybe TRBD2 (6 bases). Germline-derived CDR1 and CDR2 are SGHRS and YFSETQ. The CDR3 length is 15 residues. V lost 0 bases, J lost 5 bases, and 12 bases lay in between. The CDR3 region is CASSLAPGLNNEQFF. The CDR3 region has the DNA TGCGCCAGCAGCTTGGCCCCGGGACTGAACAATGAGCAGTTCTTC.

This clonotype was seen a few times. This chain uses TRBV10-3 with TRBJ2-1; D is undetermined. Between the trimmed V and J ends, which lost 11 bases and 9 bases, there was a span of 14 bases. CDR3 length equals 11 residues. CDR1 is ENHRY, CDR2 SYGVKD, per germline. The CDR3 protein is CAVRLLGEQFF. CDR3 coding DNA: TGTGCCGTCCGACTCCTCGGTGAGCAGTTCTTC.

This clonotype showed up just a few times. V and J are TRBV3-1 and TRBJ2-5; 10 bases are shared with TRBD2. Trimming removed 7 bases from V and 1 base from J; junction bases left unmatched: 9. This CDR3 has 16 residues. In germline, CDR1 is LGHDT, CDR2 YNNKEL (reference sequence). The CDR3 DNA follows: TGTGCCAGCACGCTGATAGCGGGGGGATTCCAAGAGACCCAGTACTTC. Translating it yields CASTLIAGGFQETQYF.

This clonotype was seen ten or more times. The chain employs TRBV4-1 and TRBJ1-2; D uncertain. This CDR3 has 13 residues. V was clipped by 0 bases and J by 4 bases, with 6 bases between them. In germline, CDR1 is MGHRA, CDR2 YSYEKL. Written as DNA, the CDR3 is TGCGCCAGCAGCCAAGACAGGTCCTATGGCTACACCTTC. Protein sequence: CASSQDRSYGYTF.

This clonotype was observed many times. The chain couples TRBV27 to TRBJ1-2; D ambiguous. The CDR3 has 14 amino acids. Trimming pared 3 bases from V and 5 bases from J, leaving 13 bases between. Per the germline V gene, CDR1 is MNHEY and CDR2 is SMNVEV (reference sequence). The CDR3: CASSFSRRNYGYTF. The CDR3 DNA is TGTGCCAGCAGTTTTTCTCGAAGAAATTATGGCTACACCTTC.